This TCR beta chain was identified during a study of cytomegalovirus exposure and HLA in healthy donors. This clone was counted only a few times. The target antigen is unknown. Study-wide points: Most subjects' HLA-A and HLA-B alleles were reportedly predicted from TCR beta sequences.

With 7 bases clipped from V and 6 bases from J, the junction kept 9 bases outside the gene matches. This CDR3 has 14 residues. Germline CDR1 WSHSY, CDR2 SAAADI. Researchers ran the PCR with 60 Vbeta and 13 Jbeta primers. Data came from immunoSEQ multiplex PCR; TCRdb stores just in-frame clones and leaves some out. The sample has around 150,000 clones, approximately 80% seen once. Material: PBMCs. The TCR originated in a man aged 30-40 years in good health and CMV-seronegative. The chain recombines TRBV10-2 with TRBJ2-5; 9 bases align to TRBD2. CDR3 sequence reads: CASTDPGLAQTQYF. Written as DNA, the CDR3 is TGCGCCAGCACAGACCCGGGACTAGCACAGACCCAGTACTTC.